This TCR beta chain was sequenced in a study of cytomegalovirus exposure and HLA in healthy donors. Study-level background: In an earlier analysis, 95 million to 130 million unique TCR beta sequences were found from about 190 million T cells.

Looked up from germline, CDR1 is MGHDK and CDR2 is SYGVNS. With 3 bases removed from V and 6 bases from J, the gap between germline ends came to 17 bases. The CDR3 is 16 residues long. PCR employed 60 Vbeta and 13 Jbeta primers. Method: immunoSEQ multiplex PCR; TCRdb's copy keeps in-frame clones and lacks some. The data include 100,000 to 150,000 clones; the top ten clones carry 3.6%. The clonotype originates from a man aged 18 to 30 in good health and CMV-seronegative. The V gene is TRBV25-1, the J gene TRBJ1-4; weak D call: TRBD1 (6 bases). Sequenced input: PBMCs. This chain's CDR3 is CASSERRGGLDEKLFF. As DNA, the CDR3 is TGTGCCAGCAGTGAGCGAAGGGGGGGCTTGGATGAAAAACTGTTTTTT.